Listed below are T cell receptor beta chains from one sample, sequenced in a study of molecular identifiers for immune sequencing clone quantification. TCRdb recomputed calls from the PCR reads with MiXCR, one row per CDR3 protein. The top ten hold more than 0.8% of the sample, which has around 480,000 distinct CDR3 sequences, 20% to 25% seen once. Specimen: naive CD8+ T cells from blood, with Jurkat cell RNA spiked in. The receptors derive from a human donor in good health. Some libraries in this study had Jurkat cell RNA spiked in. The CDR3 runs from the conserved cysteine through the conserved F or W. Fields, in order: J gene, V gene, clone size, D gene, CDR3 DNA, CDR3 protein. A D gene is named only where the DNA matches it firmly. The size entry is marked missing in some rows and otherwise reads once, few, many or a size class.

J gene: TRBJ1-2; V gene: TRBV4-1; clone size: .; D gene: .; CDR3 DNA: TGCGCCAGCAGCCAAGAAGACAGGCGGCTAGACTATGGCTACACCTTC; CDR3 protein: CASSQEDRRLDYGYTF
J gene: TRBJ2-3; V gene: TRBV20-1; clone size: many; D gene: TRBD2; CDR3 DNA: TGCAGTGCTAGCGGAGCGGGAGTGCGCACAGATACGCAGTATTTT; CDR3 protein: CSASGAGVRTDTQYF
J gene: TRBJ2-7; V gene: TRBV5-1; clone size: many; D gene: .; CDR3 DNA: TGCGCCAGCAGCTTGGGGCAGGGTAAATCGTACGAGCAGTACTTC; CDR3 protein: CASSLGQGKSYEQYF
J gene: TRBJ1-2; V gene: TRBV29-1; clone size: many; D gene: .; CDR3 DNA: TGCAGCGTTGGGACTAGTTCTGGCTACACCTTC; CDR3 protein: CSVGTSSGYTF
J gene: TRBJ2-7; V gene: TRBV20-1; clone size: .; D gene: .; CDR3 DNA: TGCAGTGCTAGGAACCCCAGCGGATCCTCCTACGAGCAGTACTTC; CDR3 protein: CSARNPSGSSYEQYF
J gene: TRBJ2-3; V gene: TRBV11-2; clone size: many; D gene: .; CDR3 DNA: TGTGCCAGCAGCTACAGGACAGATACGCAGTATTTT; CDR3 protein: CASSYRTDTQYF
J gene: TRBJ2-7; V gene: TRBV5-1; clone size: many; D gene: .; CDR3 DNA: TGCGCCAGCAGTATGGAAGGTTCTTATTACGAGCAGTACTTC; CDR3 protein: CASSMEGSYYEQYF
J gene: TRBJ2-7; V gene: TRBV5-5; clone size: .; D gene: TRBD2; CDR3 DNA: TGTGCCAGCACCTCAAGCGGGGGTAGCTCCTACGAGCAGTACTTC; CDR3 protein: CASTSSGGSSYEQYF
J gene: TRBJ2-3; V gene: TRBV5-4; clone size: many; D gene: TRBD2; CDR3 DNA: TGTGCCAGCAGCCCAATAGCGGGAGGACCAGATACGCAGTATTTT; CDR3 protein: CASSPIAGGPDTQYF
J gene: TRBJ2-7; V gene: TRBV27; clone size: few; D gene: TRBD1; CDR3 DNA: TGTGCCAGCAGTTCTTGGCAGGGGGCGGGCGAGCAGTACTTC; CDR3 protein: CASSSWQGAGEQYF
J gene: TRBJ2-6; V gene: TRBV12-3/TRBV12-4; clone size: many; D gene: .; CDR3 DNA: TGTGCCAGCAGTTTTGACTCTGGGGCCAACGTCCTGACTTTC; CDR3 protein: CASSFDSGANVLTF
J gene: TRBJ2-7; V gene: TRBV21-1; clone size: few; D gene: .; CDR3 DNA: TGTGCCAGCAGCAAAGTATGGGAAGCGGTGAAACGTTACTCCTACGAGCAGTACTTC; CDR3 protein: CASSKVWEAVKRYSYEQYF
J gene: TRBJ2-5; V gene: TRBV7-9; clone size: many; D gene: .; CDR3 DNA: TGTGCCAGCAGCTTAGCGAGGGAGGTCGAGACCCAGTACTTC; CDR3 protein: CASSLAREVETQYF
J gene: TRBJ1-3; V gene: TRBV29-1; clone size: many; D gene: .; CDR3 DNA: TGCAGCGTTAAGCAGGGTTCTGGAAACACCATATATTTT; CDR3 protein: CSVKQGSGNTIYF
J gene: TRBJ2-3; V gene: TRBV7-6; clone size: many; D gene: TRBD2; CDR3 DNA: TGTGCCAGCAGCCACCTAGCGGGAGCATCCGGTTCTACAGATACGCAGTATTTT; CDR3 protein: CASSHLAGASGSTDTQYF
J gene: TRBJ1-1; V gene: TRBV7-9; clone size: many; D gene: TRBD1; CDR3 DNA: TGTGCCAGCAGCTTAGGGACAGGGGGAGCTTTCTTT; CDR3 protein: CASSLGTGGAFF
J gene: TRBJ1-2; V gene: TRBV4-1; clone size: many; D gene: .; CDR3 DNA: TGCGCCAGCAGCCAAGAGATCAGTAGTTGGTCCTATGGCTACACCTTC; CDR3 protein: CASSQEISSWSYGYTF
J gene: TRBJ2-5; V gene: TRBV7-9; clone size: many; D gene: TRBD1; CDR3 DNA: TGTGCCAGCAGCCTGGGACAGCAAGAGACCCAGTACTTC; CDR3 protein: CASSLGQQETQYF
J gene: TRBJ2-7; V gene: TRBV12-3/TRBV12-4; clone size: .; D gene: TRBD1; CDR3 DNA: TGTGCCAGCAGCCAGGACAGGGGGCTTCCTGGAGACTACGAGCAGTACTTC; CDR3 protein: CASSQDRGLPGDYEQYF
J gene: TRBJ2-5; V gene: TRBV11-3; clone size: .; D gene: TRBD2; CDR3 DNA: TGTGCCAGCAGCCCACGTCGGGGACTAGGCGGGAGACAGATGACCCAGTACTTC; CDR3 protein: CASSPRRGLGGRQMTQYF
J gene: TRBJ2-5; V gene: TRBV7-6; clone size: few; D gene: .; CDR3 DNA: TGTGCCAGCAGCTTATTGACAGAAGAAGAGACCCAGTACTTC; CDR3 protein: CASSLLTEEETQYF
J gene: TRBJ2-3; V gene: TRBV16; clone size: few; D gene: .; CDR3 DNA: TGTGCCAGCAGCCAATCGACTAACACAGATACGCAGTATTTT; CDR3 protein: CASSQSTNTDTQYF
J gene: TRBJ2-7; V gene: TRBV6-2/TRBV6-3; clone size: many; D gene: TRBD1; CDR3 DNA: TGTGCCAGCAGCAATGACAGGGGTGGTCTCTACGAGCAGTACTTC; CDR3 protein: CASSNDRGGLYEQYF
J gene: TRBJ1-5; V gene: TRBV11-1; clone size: few; D gene: TRBD1; CDR3 DNA: TGTGCCAGCAGCTTTCCGGACAGGTCGAGCAATCAGCCCCAGCATTTT; CDR3 protein: CASSFPDRSSNQPQHF
J gene: TRBJ2-3; V gene: TRBV7-9; clone size: many; D gene: .; CDR3 DNA: TGTGCCAGCAGCGGACCCAGGCACTACAACACAGATACGCAGTATTTT; CDR3 protein: CASSGPRHYNTDTQYF
J gene: TRBJ1-1; V gene: TRBV5-1; clone size: many; D gene: .; CDR3 DNA: TGCGCCAGCAGCTACCGACAGACCGCCAACACTGAAGCTTTCTTT; CDR3 protein: CASSYRQTANTEAFF
J gene: TRBJ2-1; V gene: TRBV10-3; clone size: few; D gene: TRBD2; CDR3 DNA: TGTGCCATCGGGGTCGGGAGGCCTTCCTACAATGAGCAGTTCTTC; CDR3 protein: CAIGVGRPSYNEQFF
J gene: TRBJ2-2; V gene: TRBV20-1; clone size: .; D gene: TRBD2; CDR3 DNA: TGCAGTGCTAGAGACCCTGACAGTCTGGGGGGGGACACCGGGGAGCTGTTTTTT; CDR3 protein: CSARDPDSLGGDTGELFF
J gene: TRBJ1-6; V gene: TRBV20-1; clone size: .; D gene: .; CDR3 DNA: TGCAGTGCTAGAGATAGTCCGGGTGTATTGGGTTCACCCCTCCACTTT; CDR3 protein: CSARDSPGVLGSPLHF
J gene: TRBJ2-7; V gene: TRBV27; clone size: .; D gene: .; CDR3 DNA: TGTGCCAGCAGTCCACAGGGTGGGTACGAGCAGTACTTC; CDR3 protein: CASSPQGGYEQYF
J gene: TRBJ2-5; V gene: TRBV5-1; clone size: many; D gene: TRBD1; CDR3 DNA: TGCGCCACCAGGACAGGGGCTCAAGAGACCCAGTACTTC; CDR3 protein: CATRTGAQETQYF
J gene: TRBJ2-3; V gene: TRBV7-2; clone size: many; D gene: TRBD2; CDR3 DNA: TGTGCCAGCAGCCTAGACCCGAGCGGGGTTACGACAGATACGCAGTATTTT; CDR3 protein: CASSLDPSGVTTDTQYF
J gene: TRBJ2-7; V gene: TRBV6-1; clone size: few; D gene: .; CDR3 DNA: TGTGCCAGCGGGGCGAGGAGCTCCTACGAGCAGTACTTC; CDR3 protein: CASGARSSYEQYF
J gene: TRBJ2-7; V gene: TRBV5-1; clone size: many; D gene: TRBD1; CDR3 DNA: TGCGCCAGCAGCTTGGGGACAGGGGCGTTGGAGCAGTACTTC; CDR3 protein: CASSLGTGALEQYF
J gene: TRBJ2-7; V gene: TRBV4-3; clone size: .; D gene: TRBD2; CDR3 DNA: TGCGCCAGCAGCCAAGAATGGCTAGCGGGATCCTACGAGCAGTACTTC; CDR3 protein: CASSQEWLAGSYEQYF
J gene: TRBJ2-7; V gene: TRBV6-2/TRBV6-3; clone size: many; D gene: .; CDR3 DNA: TGTGCCAGCAGTTACGCCCGCTCTACCTACGAGCAGTACTTC; CDR3 protein: CASSYARSTYEQYF
J gene: TRBJ2-7; V gene: TRBV13; clone size: .; D gene: TRBD2; CDR3 DNA: TGTGCCAGCAGCCCCCCCCTAGCGGGAGTCGCGGGCCACGAGCAGTACTTC; CDR3 protein: CASSPPLAGVAGHEQYF
J gene: TRBJ2-5; V gene: TRBV9; clone size: .; D gene: TRBD2; CDR3 DNA: TGTGCCAGCAGCGTAGGGGCTAGCGGGGCCCAAGAGACCCAGTACTTC; CDR3 protein: CASSVGASGAQETQYF
J gene: TRBJ2-7; V gene: TRBV20-1; clone size: many; D gene: TRBD1; CDR3 DNA: TGCAGTGCTAGAGATGGGACAGGGACCTACGAGCAGTACTTC; CDR3 protein: CSARDGTGTYEQYF
J gene: TRBJ2-7; V gene: TRBV16; clone size: .; D gene: .; CDR3 DNA: TGTGCCAGCAGCCAAGTCACAGGGACTATCTACGAGCAGTACTTC; CDR3 protein: CASSQVTGTIYEQYF
J gene: TRBJ1-2; V gene: TRBV3-1; clone size: .; D gene: .; CDR3 DNA: TGTGCCAGCAGCCAAGGTACAGTTCATGGCTACACCTTC; CDR3 protein: CASSQGTVHGYTF
J gene: TRBJ2-3; V gene: TRBV30; clone size: .; D gene: TRBD2; CDR3 DNA: TGTGCCGTATCCGGGACTAGCGGCAGCACAGATACGCAGTATTTT; CDR3 protein: CAVSGTSGSTDTQYF
J gene: TRBJ2-2; V gene: TRBV7-6; clone size: few; D gene: .; CDR3 DNA: TGTGCCAGCCGCGGGCCGGCCGGGGAGCTGTTTTTT; CDR3 protein: CASRGPAGELFF
J gene: TRBJ2-2; V gene: TRBV6-2/TRBV6-3; clone size: .; D gene: .; CDR3 DNA: TGTGCCAGTCTGGTCCCGACCGGGGAGCTGTTTTTT; CDR3 protein: CASLVPTGELFF
J gene: TRBJ2-5; V gene: TRBV5-5; clone size: few; D gene: TRBD2; CDR3 DNA: TGTGCCAGCAGCTTGGGGGACTTGGGACTAGCGGGGACCCAAGAGACCCAGTACTTC; CDR3 protein: CASSLGDLGLAGTQETQYF
J gene: TRBJ2-3; V gene: TRBV12-3/TRBV12-4; clone size: many; D gene: .; CDR3 DNA: TGTGCCAGCAGTTTTGGGCCCAAAGCCACAGATACGCAGTATTTT; CDR3 protein: CASSFGPKATDTQYF
J gene: TRBJ2-7; V gene: TRBV12-3/TRBV12-4; clone size: .; D gene: .; CDR3 DNA: TGTGCCACCCAGGACAGCTCCTACGAGCAGTACTTC; CDR3 protein: CATQDSSYEQYF